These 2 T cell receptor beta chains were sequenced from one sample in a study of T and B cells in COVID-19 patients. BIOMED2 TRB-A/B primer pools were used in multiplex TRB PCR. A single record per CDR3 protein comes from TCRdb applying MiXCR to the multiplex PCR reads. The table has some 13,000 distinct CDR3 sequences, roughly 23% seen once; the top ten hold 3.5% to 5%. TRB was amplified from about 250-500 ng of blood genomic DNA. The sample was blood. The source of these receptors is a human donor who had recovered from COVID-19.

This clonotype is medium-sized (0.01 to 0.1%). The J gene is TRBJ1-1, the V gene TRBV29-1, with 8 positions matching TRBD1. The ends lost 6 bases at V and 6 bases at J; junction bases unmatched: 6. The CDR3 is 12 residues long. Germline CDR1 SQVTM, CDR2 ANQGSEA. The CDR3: CSVDRGWAEAFF. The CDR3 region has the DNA TGCAGCGTCGACAGGGGTTGGGCTGAAGCTTTCTTT.

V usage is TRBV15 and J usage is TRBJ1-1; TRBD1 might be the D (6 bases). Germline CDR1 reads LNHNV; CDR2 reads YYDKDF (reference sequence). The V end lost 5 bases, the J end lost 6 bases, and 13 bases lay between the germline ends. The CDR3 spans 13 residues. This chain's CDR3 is CATSRGRDAEAFF. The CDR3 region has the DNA TGTGCCACCAGCCGGGGGCGCGACGCTGAAGCTTTCTTT.